The present T cell receptor (beta chain) was sequenced within a study of T-cell reconstitution after alpha-beta-depleted transplantation in children. Study results and limitations: Several hundred graft clones that had expanded were reportedly the source of alpha-beta T cells about two months after transplant. T-cell counts and diversity at one year following transplant were attributed mainly to newly produced T cells.

This CDR3 contains 12 residues. Trimming shortened V by 4 bases and J by 4 bases, and 8 bases separated the two germline ends. Per the germline V gene, CDR1 is SGHRS and CDR2 is YFSETQ. Preparing the TCRbeta library involved the use of unique molecular identifiers. MiXCR, applied by TCRdb to the PCR reads, yields one record per CDR3 protein. Of about 540,000 distinct CDR3 sequences listed, roughly 27% are singletons. Comments on this clonotype: What it binds is unknown.

The material was PBMCs, obtained before TCRalphabeta/CD19-depleted stem cell transplant. V is TRBV5-1 and J is TRBJ1-1; weak D call: TRBD1 (5 bases). The clonotype comes from a boy under two years old with Wiskott-Aldrich syndrome, due to receive a stem cell transplant. CDR3 bases: TGCGCCAGCAGCCGAGACAGCACTGAAGCTTTCTTT. This translates into CASSRDSTEAFF.